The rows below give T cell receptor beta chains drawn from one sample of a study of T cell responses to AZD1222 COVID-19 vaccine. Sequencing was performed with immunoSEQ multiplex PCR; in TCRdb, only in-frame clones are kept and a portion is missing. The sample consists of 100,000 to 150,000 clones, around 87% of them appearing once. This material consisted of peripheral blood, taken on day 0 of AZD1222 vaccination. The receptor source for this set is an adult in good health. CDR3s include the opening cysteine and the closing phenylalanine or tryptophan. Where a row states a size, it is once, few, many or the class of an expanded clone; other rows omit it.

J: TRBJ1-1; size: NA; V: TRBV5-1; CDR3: CASSLVGRLDTEAFF
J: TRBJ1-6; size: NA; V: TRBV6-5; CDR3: CASSLGPRSPLHF
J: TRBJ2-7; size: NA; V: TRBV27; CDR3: CASSLSFSYEQYF
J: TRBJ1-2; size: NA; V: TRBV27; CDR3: CASSSARKRGYGYTF
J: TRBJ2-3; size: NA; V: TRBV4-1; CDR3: CASSLGLTDTDTQYF
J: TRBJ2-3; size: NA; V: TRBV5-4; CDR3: CASSRTSGHTDTQYF
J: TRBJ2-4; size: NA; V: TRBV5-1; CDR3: CASSLEVLGLYRSIQYF
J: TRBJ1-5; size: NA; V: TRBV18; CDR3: CASSPDGNQPQHF
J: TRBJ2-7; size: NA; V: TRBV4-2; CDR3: CASSPARTSDYEQYF
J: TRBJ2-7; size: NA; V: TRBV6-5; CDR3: CASSYSSAYNYEQYF
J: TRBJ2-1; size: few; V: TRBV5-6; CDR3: CASSLGAFPSNEQFF
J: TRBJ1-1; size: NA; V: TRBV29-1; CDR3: CSVEDNLGTEAFF
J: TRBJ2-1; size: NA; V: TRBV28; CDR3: CASSPPGTGEQFF
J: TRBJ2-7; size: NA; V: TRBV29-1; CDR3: CSVEVRGSFEQYF
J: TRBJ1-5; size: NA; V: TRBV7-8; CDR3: CASSLRGPGPQHF
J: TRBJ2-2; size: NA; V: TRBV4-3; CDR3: CASSRGLAGPGELFF
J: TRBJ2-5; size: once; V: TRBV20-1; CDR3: CSADWKETQYF
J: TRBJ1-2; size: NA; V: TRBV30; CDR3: CAWNLRGVGYTF
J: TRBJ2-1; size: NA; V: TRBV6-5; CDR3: CASRRRVNYNEQFF
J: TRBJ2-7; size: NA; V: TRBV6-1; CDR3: CASSEPGDYEQYF
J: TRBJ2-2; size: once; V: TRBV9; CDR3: CASSSTLQGANTGELFF
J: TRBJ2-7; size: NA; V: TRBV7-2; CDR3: CASSLGGGLVATQQYF
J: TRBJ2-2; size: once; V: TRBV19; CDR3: CASSTLDSNTGELFF
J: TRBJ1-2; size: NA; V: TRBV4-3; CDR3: CASSQDRVGGYTF
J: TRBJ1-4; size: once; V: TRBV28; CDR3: CASSQGGDWGLFF
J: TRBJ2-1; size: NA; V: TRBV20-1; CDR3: CSAHSYNEQFF
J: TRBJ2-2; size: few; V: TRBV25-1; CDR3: CASSDKFTGELFF
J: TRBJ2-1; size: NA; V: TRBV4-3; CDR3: CASSQDRLSRYNEQFF
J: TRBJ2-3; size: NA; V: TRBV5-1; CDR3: CASSLRLQGDSVADTQYF
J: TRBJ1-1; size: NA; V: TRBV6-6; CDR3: CASNSGSTTEAFF
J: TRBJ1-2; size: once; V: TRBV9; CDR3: CASSQGGYGYTF
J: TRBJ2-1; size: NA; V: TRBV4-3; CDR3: CASSQLAGVGNEQFF
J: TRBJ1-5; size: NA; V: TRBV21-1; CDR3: CASSKDATQEQPQHF
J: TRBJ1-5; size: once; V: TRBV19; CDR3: CASSERGTGGAGNQPQHF
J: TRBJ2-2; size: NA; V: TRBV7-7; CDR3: CASSIDRNTGELFF
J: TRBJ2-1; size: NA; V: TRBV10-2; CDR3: CASFRTSGGGEQFF
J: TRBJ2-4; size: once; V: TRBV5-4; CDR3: CASSPASGSAKNIQYF
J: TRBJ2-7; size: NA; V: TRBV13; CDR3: CASSLTDSSYEQYF
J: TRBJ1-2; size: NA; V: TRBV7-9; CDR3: CASSLVGAEKYYGYTF
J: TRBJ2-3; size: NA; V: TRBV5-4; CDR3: CASIRKGTPLDTQYF
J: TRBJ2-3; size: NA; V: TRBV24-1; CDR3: CATSDKRGGTDTQYF
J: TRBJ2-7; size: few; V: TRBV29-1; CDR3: CSVGSYEQYF
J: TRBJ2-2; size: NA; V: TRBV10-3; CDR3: CAISEDRMNTGELFF
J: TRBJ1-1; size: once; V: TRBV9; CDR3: CASSVGGGTTEAFF
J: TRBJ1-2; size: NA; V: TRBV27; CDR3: CASSPRVTRKGPNYGYTF
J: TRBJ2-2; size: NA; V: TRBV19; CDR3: CASTFRNTGELFF
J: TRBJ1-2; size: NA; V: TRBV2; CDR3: CASSGKGRGNYGYTF
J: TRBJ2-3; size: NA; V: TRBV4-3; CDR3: CASSQLAVGTDTQYF
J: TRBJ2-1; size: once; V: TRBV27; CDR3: CASSSGLVSFF